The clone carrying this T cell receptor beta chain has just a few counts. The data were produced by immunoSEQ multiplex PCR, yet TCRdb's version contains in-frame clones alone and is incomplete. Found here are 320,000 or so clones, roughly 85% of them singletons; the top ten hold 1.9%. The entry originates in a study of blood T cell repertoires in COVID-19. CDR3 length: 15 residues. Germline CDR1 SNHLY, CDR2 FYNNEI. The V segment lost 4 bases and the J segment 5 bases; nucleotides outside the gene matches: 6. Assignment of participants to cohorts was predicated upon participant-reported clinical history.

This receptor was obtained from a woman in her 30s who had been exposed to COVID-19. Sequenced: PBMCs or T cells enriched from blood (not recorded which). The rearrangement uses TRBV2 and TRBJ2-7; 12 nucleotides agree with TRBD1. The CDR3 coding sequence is TGTGCCAGCAGTGCGGGACAGGGGGCCCTTAACGAGCAGTACTTC. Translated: CASSAGQGALNEQYF.